This TCR beta chain was documented in a study of pediatric ulcerative colitis. Trimming took 4 bases from V and 4 from J, leaving 12 bases between them. The CDR3 has 14 amino acids. The germline V gene encodes CDR1 SGDLS and CDR2 YYNGEE. Concerning this clone: Its antigen is not known.

The table came from immunoSEQ multiplex PCR; TCRdb's copy has only in-frame clones and leaves some out. The repertoire consists of 12,000 to 15,000 clones, with approximately 90% occurring once and the leading ten covering 0.75% to 1%. Overall study findings and caveats: Compared with controls, ulcerative colitis showed greater blood-rectum clone sharing. A couple of rectal clonotypes were found only in ulcerative colitis patients, all of them.

J is TRBJ1-3 and V is TRBV9; possibly TRBD1 for D (5 bases). The sequenced sample was blood. This TCR derives from a boy between 10 and 17 years old with moderate ulcerative colitis. The CDR3 sequence is CASSSGTAGNTIYF. The CDR3 DNA follows: TGTGCCAGCAGCTCCGGGACTGCAGGAAACACCATATATTTT.